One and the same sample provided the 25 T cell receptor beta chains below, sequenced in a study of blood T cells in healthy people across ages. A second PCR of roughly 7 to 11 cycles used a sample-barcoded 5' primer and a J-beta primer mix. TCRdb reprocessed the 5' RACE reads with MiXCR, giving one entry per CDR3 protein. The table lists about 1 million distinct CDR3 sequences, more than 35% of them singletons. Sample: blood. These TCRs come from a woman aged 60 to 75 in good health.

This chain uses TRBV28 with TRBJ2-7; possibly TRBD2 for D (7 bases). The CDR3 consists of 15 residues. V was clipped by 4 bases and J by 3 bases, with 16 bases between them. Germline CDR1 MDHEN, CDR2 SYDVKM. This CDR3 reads CASSSPGGGGYEQYF. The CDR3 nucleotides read TGTGCCAGCAGTTCCCCTGGCGGGGGCGGCTACGAGCAGTACTTC. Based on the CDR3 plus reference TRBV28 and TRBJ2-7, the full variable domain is DVKVTQSSRYLVKRTGEKVFLECVQDMDHENMFWYRQDPGLGLRLIYFSYDVKMKEKGDIPEGYSVSREKKERFSLILESASTNQTSMYLCASSSPGGGGYEQYFGPGTRLTVT.

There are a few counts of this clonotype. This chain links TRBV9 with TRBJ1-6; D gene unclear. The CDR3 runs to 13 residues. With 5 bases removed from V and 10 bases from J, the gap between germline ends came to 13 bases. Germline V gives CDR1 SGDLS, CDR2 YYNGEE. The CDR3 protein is CASSEEYGSPLHF. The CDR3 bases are TGTGCCAGCAGTGAGGAATATGGCTCACCCCTCCACTTT.

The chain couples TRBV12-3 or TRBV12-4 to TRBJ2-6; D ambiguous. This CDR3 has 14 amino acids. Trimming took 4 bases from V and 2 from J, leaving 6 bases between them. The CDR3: CASSSVAGANVLTF. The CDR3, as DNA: TGTGCCAGCAGTTCGGTAGCTGGGGCCAACGTCCTGACTTTC.

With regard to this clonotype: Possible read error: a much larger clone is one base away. The CDR3 loop reads CSARDDQARDEQFF. The CDR3 DNA follows: TGCAGTGCTAGAGATGATCAGGCCCGCGATGAGCAGTTCTTC. The chain employs TRBV20-1 and TRBJ2-1; D gene unclear. Germline V lookup: CDR1 DFQATT, CDR2 SNEGSKA (reference sequence). CDR3 length equals 14 residues. Trimming took 0 bases from V and 8 from J, leaving 14 bases between them.

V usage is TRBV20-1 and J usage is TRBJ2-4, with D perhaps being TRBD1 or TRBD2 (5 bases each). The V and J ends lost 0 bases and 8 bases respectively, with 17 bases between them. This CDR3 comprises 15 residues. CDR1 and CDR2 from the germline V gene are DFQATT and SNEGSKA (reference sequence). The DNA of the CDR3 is TGCAGTGCTAGAGATCTTCGAGGGGCCGCGGACATTCAGTACTTC. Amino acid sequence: CSARDLRGAADIQYF.

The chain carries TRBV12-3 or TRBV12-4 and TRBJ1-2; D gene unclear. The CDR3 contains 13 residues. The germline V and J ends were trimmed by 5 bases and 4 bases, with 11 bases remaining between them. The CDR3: CASSPTMSYGYTF. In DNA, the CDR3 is TGTGCCAGCAGTCCGACAATGAGCTATGGCTACACCTTC.

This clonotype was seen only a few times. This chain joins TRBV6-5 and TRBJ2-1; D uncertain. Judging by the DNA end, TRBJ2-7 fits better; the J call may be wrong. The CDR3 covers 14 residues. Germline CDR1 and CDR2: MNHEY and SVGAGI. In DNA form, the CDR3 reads TGTGCCAGCAGTAGTGGATACTCCTACAATGAGCAGTACTTC. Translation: CASSSGYSYNEQYF.

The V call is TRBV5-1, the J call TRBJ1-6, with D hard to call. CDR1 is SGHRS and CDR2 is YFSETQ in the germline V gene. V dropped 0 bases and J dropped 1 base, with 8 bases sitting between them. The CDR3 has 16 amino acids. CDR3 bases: TGCGCCAGCAGCTTGGCCGGAAGTTCCTATAATTCACCCCTCCACTTT. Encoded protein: CASSLAGSSYNSPLHF.

Written as DNA, the CDR3 is TGTGCCACCAGCAGAGATGCTGGGGAAACCTACGAGCAGTACTTC. This gives the protein CATSRDAGETYEQYF. This chain links TRBV15 with TRBJ2-7; the D is unclear. V lost 0 bases to trimming and J lost 2 bases, with 11 bases between them. The CDR3 spans 15 residues. The germline V gene has CDR1 LNHNV and CDR2 YYDKDF (reference sequence). The complete variable domain, with remaining parts taken from reference TRBV15 and TRBJ2-7, reads DAMVIQNPRYQVTQFGKPVTLSCSQTLNHNVMYWYQQKSSQAPKLLFHYYDKDFNNEADTPDNFQSRRPNTSFCFLDIRSPGLGDTAMYLCATSRDAGETYEQYFGPGTRLTVT.

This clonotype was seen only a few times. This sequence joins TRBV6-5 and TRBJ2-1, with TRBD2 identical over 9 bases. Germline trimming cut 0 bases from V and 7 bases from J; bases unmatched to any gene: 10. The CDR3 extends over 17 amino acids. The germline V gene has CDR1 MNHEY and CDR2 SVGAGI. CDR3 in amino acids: CASSYSVGAGGGNEQFF. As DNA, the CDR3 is TGTGCCAGCAGTTACTCGGTGGGAGCGGGAGGTGGTAATGAGCAGTTCTTC.

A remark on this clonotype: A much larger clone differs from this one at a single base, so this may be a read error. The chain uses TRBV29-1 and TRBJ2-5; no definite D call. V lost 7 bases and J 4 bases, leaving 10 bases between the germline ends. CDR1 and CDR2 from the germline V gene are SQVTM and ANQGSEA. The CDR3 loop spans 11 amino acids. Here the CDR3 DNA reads TGCAGCGCTGCGCAGCTAGAGACCCAGTACTTC. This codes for CSAAQLETQYF.

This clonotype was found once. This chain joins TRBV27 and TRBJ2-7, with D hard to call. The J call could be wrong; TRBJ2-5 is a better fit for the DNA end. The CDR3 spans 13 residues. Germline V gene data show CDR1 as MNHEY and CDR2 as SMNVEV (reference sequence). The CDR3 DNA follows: TGTGCCAGCAGTTTCTTTGCTGAGGAGACCCAGTACTTC. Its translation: CASSFFAEETQYF.

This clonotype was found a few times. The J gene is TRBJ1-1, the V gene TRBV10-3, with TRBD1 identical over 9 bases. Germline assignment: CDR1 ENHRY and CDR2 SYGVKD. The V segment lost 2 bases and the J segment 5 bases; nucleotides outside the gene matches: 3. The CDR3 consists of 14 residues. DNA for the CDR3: TGTGCCATCAGTGAGCCGGACAGGGGAACTGAAGCTTTCTTT. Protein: CAISEPDRGTEAFF.

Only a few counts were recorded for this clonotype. CDR3 DNA sequence: TGCGCCAGCAGCCAAGGGAGTAGCGGATTTAGCACAGATACGCAGTATTTT. This sequence encodes CASSQGSSGFSTDTQYF. This rearrangement joins TRBV4-1 to TRBJ2-3; D perhaps matches TRBD2 (6 bases). The CDR3 is made up of 17 amino acids. Looked up from germline, CDR1 is MGHRA and CDR2 is YSYEKL. V was pared by 1 base and J by 0 bases, with 14 bases between.

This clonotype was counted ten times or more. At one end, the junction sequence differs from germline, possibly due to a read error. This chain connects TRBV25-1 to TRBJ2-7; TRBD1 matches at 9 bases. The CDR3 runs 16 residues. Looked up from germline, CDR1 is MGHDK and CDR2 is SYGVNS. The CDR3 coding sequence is TGTGCCAGCAGTGATTACCAGGGACAGGGCTCCGACGAGCAGTACTTC. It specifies CASSDYQGQGSDEQYF.

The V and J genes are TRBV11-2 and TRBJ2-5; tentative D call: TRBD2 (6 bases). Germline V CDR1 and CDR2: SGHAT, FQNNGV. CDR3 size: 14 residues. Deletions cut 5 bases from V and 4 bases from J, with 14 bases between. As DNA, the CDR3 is TGTGCCAGCAGCCCAGCCGCGGGGTTAGAGACCCAGTACTTC. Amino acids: CASSPAAGLETQYF.

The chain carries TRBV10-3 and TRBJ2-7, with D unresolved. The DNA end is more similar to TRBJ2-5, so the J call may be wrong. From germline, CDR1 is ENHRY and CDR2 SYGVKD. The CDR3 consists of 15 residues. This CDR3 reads CAISSGPASAETQYF. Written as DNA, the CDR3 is TGTGCCATCAGCTCCGGACCGGCAAGCGCGGAGACCCAGTACTTC.

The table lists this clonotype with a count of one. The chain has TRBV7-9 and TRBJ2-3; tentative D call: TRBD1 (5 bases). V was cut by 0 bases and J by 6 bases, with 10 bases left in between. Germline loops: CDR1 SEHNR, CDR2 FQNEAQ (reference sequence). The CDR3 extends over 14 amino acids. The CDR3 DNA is TGTGCCAGCAGCTTAGCCAGGGCAGGTGATACGCAGTATTTT. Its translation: CASSLARAGDTQYF. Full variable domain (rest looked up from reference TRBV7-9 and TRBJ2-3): DTGVSQNPRHKITKRGQNVTFRCDPISEHNRLYWYRQTLGQGPEFLTYFQNEAQLEKSRLLSDRFSAERPKGSFSTLEIQRTEQGDSAMYLCASSLARAGDTQYFGPGTRLTVL.

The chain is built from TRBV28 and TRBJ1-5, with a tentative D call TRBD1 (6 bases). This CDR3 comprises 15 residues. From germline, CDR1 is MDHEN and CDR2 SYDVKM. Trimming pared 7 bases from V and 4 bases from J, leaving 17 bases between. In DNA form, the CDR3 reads TGTGCCAGCATTCCCGAGGGACACGCGAATCAGCCCCAGCATTTT. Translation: CASIPEGHANQPQHF.

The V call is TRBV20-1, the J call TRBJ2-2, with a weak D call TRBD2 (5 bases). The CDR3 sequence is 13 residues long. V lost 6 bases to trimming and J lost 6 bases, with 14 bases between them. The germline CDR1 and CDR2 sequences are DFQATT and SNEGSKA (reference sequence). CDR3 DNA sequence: TGCAGTGCGTCGGAGGTCGGGGCCGGGGAGCTGTTTTTT. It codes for CSASEVGAGELFF.

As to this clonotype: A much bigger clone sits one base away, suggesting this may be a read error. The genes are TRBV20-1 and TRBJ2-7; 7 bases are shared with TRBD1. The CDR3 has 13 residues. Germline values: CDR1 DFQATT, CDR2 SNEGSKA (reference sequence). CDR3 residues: CIARDGTDYEQYF. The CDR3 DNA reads TGCATTGCTAGAGACGGGACAGACTACGAGCAGTACTTC.

The CDR3 DNA reads as TGTGCCAGCAGTCTCGGCGGGATGAACTACAATGAGCAGTTCTTC. This translates into CASSLGGMNYNEQFF. V usage is TRBV2 and J usage is TRBJ2-1; a weak D match, TRBD2 (6 bases). Germline-derived CDR1 and CDR2 are SNHLY and FYNNEI. This CDR3 has 15 residues. Trimming cost V 5 bases and J 3 bases, with 14 bases left between them.

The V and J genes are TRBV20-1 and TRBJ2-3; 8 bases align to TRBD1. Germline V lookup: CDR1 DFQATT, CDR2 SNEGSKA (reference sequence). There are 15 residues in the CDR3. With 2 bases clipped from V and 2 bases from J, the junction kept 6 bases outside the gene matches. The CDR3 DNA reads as TGCAGTGCTAGATCAGGGGGCCTATTCACAGATACGCAGTATTTT. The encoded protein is CSARSGGLFTDTQYF.

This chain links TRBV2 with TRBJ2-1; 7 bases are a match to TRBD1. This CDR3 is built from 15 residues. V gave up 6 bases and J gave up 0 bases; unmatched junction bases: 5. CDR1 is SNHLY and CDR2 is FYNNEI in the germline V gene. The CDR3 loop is CASRGTVSSYNEQFF. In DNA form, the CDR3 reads TGTGCCAGCAGGGGGACAGTAAGCTCCTACAATGAGCAGTTCTTC.

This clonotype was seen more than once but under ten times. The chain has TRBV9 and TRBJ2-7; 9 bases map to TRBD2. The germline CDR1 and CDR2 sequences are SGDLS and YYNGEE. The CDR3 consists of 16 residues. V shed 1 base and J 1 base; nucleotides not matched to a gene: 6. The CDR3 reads CASSVSSAGGSYEQYF. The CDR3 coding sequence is TGTGCCAGCAGCGTATCCTCAGCGGGAGGTTCCTACGAGCAGTACTTC.